Listed below are T cell receptor beta chains from one sample, sequenced in a study of CD8 T cells in Susac syndrome. Each CDR3 protein gets one entry after TCRdb re-called the immunoSEQ multiplex PCR reads with MiXCR. In the table there are over 350,000 distinct CDR3 sequences, around 83% of which are singletons. Sequenced input: CD8+ T cells from PBMCs. The receptors derive from a human donor with multiple sclerosis. Both conserved end residues are part of each CDR3. The order of the fields is J gene, D gene, clone size, V gene, CDR3 protein, CDR3 DNA. A D gene is named only where the DNA matches it firmly. Part of the rows lack a size; the others show once, few, many or a class for expanded clones.

>TRBJ2-1|TRBD1|.|TRBV28
CASRTGTGREQFF
TGTGCCAGCAGGACCGGGACAGGGCGCGAGCAGTTCTTC
>TRBJ2-5|TRBD1|.|TRBV12-3/TRBV12-4
CASRDDRGDQETQYF
TGTGCCAGCAGAGATGACAGGGGGGACCAAGAGACCCAGTACTTC
>TRBJ2-2|TRBD2|.|TRBV9
CASSLHREGYTGELFF
TGTGCCAGCAGCCTACACCGGGAGGGCTACACCGGGGAGCTGTTTTTT
>TRBJ2-7|TRBD1|few|TRBV6-5
CASSYGTGTYEQYF
TGTGCCAGCAGTTACGGGACAGGGACCTACGAGCAGTACTTC
>TRBJ1-6|TRBD1|.|TRBV7-9
CASSPDRGNNSPLHF
TGTGCCAGCAGCCCAGACAGGGGCAATAATTCACCCCTCCACTTT
>TRBJ1-2|.|.|TRBV27
CASSYKGHLNYGYTF
TGTGCCAGCAGCTACAAAGGACACCTCAACTATGGCTACACCTTC
>TRBJ1-2|TRBD1|.|TRBV6-1
CASRAEDREILHALYGYTF
TGTGCCAGCAGAGCCGAGGACAGGGAAATCCTACATGCCCTCTATGGCTACACCTTC
>TRBJ2-7|.|.|TRBV7-8
CASSLGSYPPTEQYF
TGTGCCAGCAGCTTAGGGTCGTACCCTCCCACCGAGCAGTACTTC
>TRBJ2-7|.|.|TRBV29-1
CSVVGKGHNYEQYF
TGCAGCGTTGTTGGAAAGGGCCATAACTACGAGCAGTACTTC
>TRBJ2-7|.|.|TRBV27
CASSLSPGPYEQYF
TGTGCCAGCAGTTTATCTCCGGGTCCCTACGAGCAGTACTTC
>TRBJ1-5|.|.|TRBV28
CASSLGTGKQPQHF
TGTGCCAGCAGTTTAGGTACAGGAAAACAGCCCCAGCATTTT
>TRBJ1-6|.|.|TRBV12-2
CASRSSPTRTAGYNSPLHF
TGTGCAAGTCGCTCGAGTCCCACGAGGACGGCCGGATATAATTCACCCCTCCACTTT
>TRBJ1-2|.|.|TRBV13
CASSQRTLNYGYTF
TGTGCCAGCAGCCAGAGGACATTGAACTATGGCTACACCTTC